The text below deals with one T cell receptor beta chain. Its antigen is currently unknown. This entry belongs to a study of cytomegalovirus exposure and HLA in healthy donors. Study details: The use of the same platform for the 130 or so validation repertoires and the 666 first-cohort repertoires was reported by a later analysis. General study results and limits: The finding came from a later analysis; first-cohort TCR clusters tended to co-occur in the 95 to 150 validation repertoires. Whilst most TCR sequences proved rare, a subset of public TCRs occurred across many donors.

V gave up 0 bases and J gave up 0 bases; unmatched junction bases: 4. The germline gives CDR1 SGHDT, CDR2 YYEEEE. The CDR3 sequence is 17 residues long. While the first cohort had some 700 subjects, the donors belonged to the separate validation cohort of 120 subjects. Produced via immunoSEQ multiplex PCR; TCRdb's table is partial and in-frame only. This sample has about 130,000 clones; 70% to 85% occur once, and the top ten carry approximately 30%. The material sequenced was PBMCs. The V call is TRBV5-6, the J call TRBJ2-7; TRBD1 aligns across 12 bases. The receptor was isolated from a man in his thirties or forties in good health and CMV-seropositive. CDR3 nucleotide sequence: TGTGCCAGCAGCTTGGTTCCGGGACAGGGGGCCTCCTACGAGCAGTACTTC. Translation gives CASSLVPGQGASYEQYF.